The clone carrying this T cell receptor (beta chain) was detected a few times. Trimming cost V 3 bases and J 8 bases, with 7 bases left between them. The CDR3 extends over 11 amino acids. Germline V gene lookup returns CDR1 MDHEN and CDR2 SYDVKM. Next came a second PCR, run for about 7 to 12 cycles, which used a sample-barcoded 5' primer along with a J-beta primer mix. TCRdb recomputed calls from the 5' RACE reads with MiXCR, one row per CDR3 protein. This table holds 1.5 million to 2 million distinct CDR3 sequences, approximately 50% found once. These data come from a study of blood T cells in healthy people across ages.

This chain joins TRBV28 and TRBJ1-1; no clear D gene. Sequenced input: blood. This TCR was sampled from a woman in her thirties or forties in good health. This CDR3 is CASSFAGEAFF. CDR3 sequence (DNA): TGTGCCAGCAGTTTCGCCGGCGAAGCTTTCTTT.